The 24 T cell receptor beta chains reported below all come from one sample, sequenced in a study of early T cells in non-severe SARS-CoV-2 infection. One entry per CDR3 protein, called by TCRdb with MiXCR from the 5' RACE reads. The sample shows 60,000 or so distinct CDR3 sequences, roughly 12% of them seen only once. The sample consisted of whole blood. All receptors derive from an adult who was a healthcare worker with PCR-confirmed SARS-CoV-2 infection or an uninfected control (not recorded which).

The sample holds a few counts of this clonotype. This sequence joins TRBV6-1 and TRBJ1-6; D unclear. The germline gives CDR1 MNHNS, CDR2 SASEGT. The CDR3 consists of 14 residues. Trimming left V 5 bases short and J 9 bases short, with 14 bases between. CDR3 sequence (DNA): TGTGCCAGCAGTAAGCGGGAGAATGGTTCACCCCTCCACTTT. As protein: CASSKRENGSPLHF.

The table lists this clonotype with many counts. V gene TRBV4-1 combines with J gene TRBJ2-1, with 16 bases identical to TRBD2. This CDR3 has 21 residues. Germline V gives CDR1 MGHRA, CDR2 YSYEKL. V lost 3 bases to trimming and J lost 7 bases; unmatched junction nucleotides: 18. CDR3 loop: CASSHIPAGTSGGAVGNEQFF. DNA for the CDR3: TGCGCCAGCAGCCATATACCCGCCGGGACTAGCGGGGGGGCAGTAGGAAATGAGCAGTTCTTC.

This clonotype was detected many times. V is TRBV7-9 and J is TRBJ1-5, with 9 bases matching TRBD1. The CDR3 contains 14 residues. The trim removed 5 bases at V and 4 bases at J, leaving 3 bases unmatched. Germline assignment: CDR1 SEHNR and CDR2 FQNEAQ (reference sequence). DNA for the CDR3: TGTGCCAGCAGCGCTGGACAGGGGAATCAGCCCCAGCATTTT. Translating it yields CASSAGQGNQPQHF. The variable domain in full, completed from reference TRBV7-9 and TRBJ1-5, reads DTGVSQNPRHKITKRGQNVTFRCDPISEHNRLYWYRQTLGQGPEFLTYFQNEAQLEKSRLLSDRFSAERPKGSFSTLEIQRTEQGDSAMYLCASSAGQGNQPQHFGDGTRLSIL.

This clonotype appeared many times. The chain employs TRBV11-2 and TRBJ2-1; D not certain. The germline V gene has CDR1 SGHAT and CDR2 FQNNGV. This CDR3 has 12 residues. Trimming took off 10 bases at V and 5 bases at J, with 12 bases between the two ends. The CDR3 protein is CATQLRHNEQFF. DNA of the CDR3: TGTGCCACCCAGCTTAGACACAATGAGCAGTTCTTC.

CDR3 coding DNA: TGTGCCAGCAGCCCCGGGCCGGTTGGAGAGACCCAGTACTTC. It is translated as CASSPGPVGETQYF. V gene TRBV14 combines with J gene TRBJ2-5; no firm D call. Germline CDR1 reads SGHDN; CDR2 reads FVKESK. The CDR3 consists of 14 residues. V was shortened by 4 bases and J by 4 bases, with 13 bases between the two germline ends.

This clonotype was observed at least ten times. The rearrangement uses TRBV30 and TRBJ1-1; D gene uncertain. The CDR3 has 14 residues. Germline loops: CDR1 GTSNPN, CDR2 SVGIG (reference sequence). V lost 6 bases to trimming and J lost 1 base, with 15 bases between them. The CDR3 DNA sequence: TGTGCCTGTTCCAACCCGGGGTGGAACACTGAAGCTTTCTTT. Translation gives CACSNPGWNTEAFF.

This clonotype was seen at least ten times. V and J are TRBV27 and TRBJ2-1; a possible D gene is TRBD1 (6 bases). Germline loops: CDR1 MNHEY, CDR2 SMNVEV (reference sequence). V gave up 3 bases and J gave up 9 bases, with 21 bases separating them. The CDR3 has 16 amino acids. CDR3 sequence (DNA): TGTGCCAGCAGTTTTTATCAGGGGCCCTACATTGCTGAGCAGTTCTTC. Amino acid sequence: CASSFYQGPYIAEQFF.

This clonotype has at least ten counts. The chain recombines TRBV6-5 with TRBJ2-1, with D perhaps matching TRBD1 (5 bases). The CDR3 runs 12 residues. CDR1 and CDR2 from the germline V gene are MNHEY and SVGAGI. V was clipped by 7 bases and J by 8 bases, with 12 bases between them. CDR3 sequence reads: CASTGKEYEQFF. The CDR3 DNA is TGTGCCAGCACAGGGAAGGAGTATGAGCAGTTCTTC.

At least ten counts were recorded for this clonotype. V gene TRBV7-9 combines with J gene TRBJ1-2, with 7 bases aligning to TRBD1. Germline CDR1 is SEHNR and CDR2 is FQNEAQ (reference sequence). V lost 3 bases, J lost 4 bases, and 2 bases stayed unmatched. The CDR3 is made up of 13 amino acids. The CDR3: CASSFRTGYGYTF. In DNA form, the CDR3 reads TGTGCCAGCAGCTTCAGGACAGGCTATGGCTACACCTTC.

This clonotype has a handful of counts. This chain joins TRBV11-2 and TRBJ1-2; tentatively, D is TRBD1 (5 bases). V was cut by 4 bases and J by 6 bases, with 12 bases left in between. Germline-derived CDR1 and CDR2 are SGHAT and FQNNGV. The CDR3 is 13 residues long. The CDR3 reads CASSSGRVNGYTF. Written as DNA, the CDR3 is TGTGCCAGCAGCTCAGGGAGGGTGAATGGCTACACCTTC.

This clonotype was seen a few times. The chain is built from TRBV3-1 and TRBJ2-1; D uncertain. Germline CDR1 reads LGHDT; CDR2 reads YNNKEL (reference sequence). V was pared by 1 base and J by 5 bases, with 6 bases between. The CDR3 loop spans 13 amino acids. Here the CDR3 reads CASSQVKNNEQFF. The DNA for the CDR3 is TGTGCCAGCAGCCAAGTCAAAAACAATGAGCAGTTCTTC.

Many counts were recorded for this clonotype. The rearrangement links TRBV7-9 to TRBJ2-7, with TRBD2 as a possible D gene (6 bases). V shed 3 bases and J shed 7 bases, with 19 bases lying between them. The germline V gene has CDR1 SEHNR and CDR2 FQNEAQ (reference sequence). CDR3 length: 15 amino acids. The CDR3 sequence: CASSFGGGVREEQYF. The CDR3 DNA is TGTGCCAGCAGCTTTGGAGGAGGGGTGAGGGAAGAGCAGTACTTC. The variable domain in full, with the rest retrieved from reference TRBV7-9 and TRBJ2-7, is DTGVSQNPRHKITKRGQNVTFRCDPISEHNRLYWYRQTLGQGPEFLTYFQNEAQLEKSRLLSDRFSAERPKGSFSTLEIQRTEQGDSAMYLCASSFGGGVREEQYFGPGTRLTVT.

The rearrangement links TRBV18 to TRBJ2-6, with 7 positions matching TRBD1. The germline V gene encodes CDR1 KGHSH and CDR2 LQKENI. J lost 0 bases, V lost 4 bases, and 12 bases had no gene match. This CDR3 spans 19 amino acids. CDR3 nucleotides: TGTGCCAGCTCACAACGGGCCGGGACAGCCGCCTCTGGGGCCAACGTCCTGACTTTC. It encodes CASSQRAGTAASGANVLTF.

This clonotype was seen a single time. The chain has TRBV30 and TRBJ1-1; D gene ambiguous. Germline V gene data show CDR1 as GTSNPN and CDR2 as SVGIG (reference sequence). Deletions cut 0 bases from V and 0 bases from J, with 8 bases between. The CDR3 has 14 residues. CDR3 sequence reads: CAWSVGQMNTEAFF. CDR3 bases: TGTGCCTGGAGTGTTGGTCAGATGAACACTGAAGCTTTCTTT.

This sequence joins TRBV5-8 and TRBJ2-3, with TRBD1 matching 9 bases. Germline V gene lookup returns CDR1 SGHTS and CDR2 YDEGEE. The CDR3 runs to 16 residues. The junction had 8 bases not matched to a gene; V was cut back by 4 bases and J by 2 bases. CDR3 in DNA: TGTGCCAGCAGCCGGGGGACAGGGCAATACACAGATACGCAGTATTTT. As protein: CASSRGTGQYTDTQYF.

This clonotype was seen at least ten times. The chain recombines TRBV29-1 with TRBJ2-2; D gene uncertain. V dropped 4 bases and J dropped 4 bases, with 7 bases sitting between them. CDR3 length: 12 amino acids. Germline V CDR1 and CDR2: SQVTM, ANQGSEA. As DNA, the CDR3 is TGCAGCGTTGTTTCGGGCACCGGGGAGCTGTTTTTT. It encodes CSVVSGTGELFF.

This clonotype was counted ten times or more. This chain links TRBV7-9 with TRBJ1-3; D might be TRBD1 (6 bases). The germline CDR1 and CDR2 sequences are SEHNR and FQNEAQ (reference sequence). This CDR3 is 19 amino acids long. V shed 1 base and J shed 3 bases, with 22 bases lying between them. The CDR3 sequence is CASSLGPTPTTGDGNTIYF. As DNA, the CDR3 is TGTGCCAGCAGCTTAGGGCCAACACCAACGACAGGTGATGGAAACACCATATATTTT.

The chain recombines TRBV29-1 with TRBJ1-3; D is possibly TRBD1 (5 bases). Per the germline V gene, CDR1 is SQVTM and CDR2 is ANQGSEA. V lost 1 base and J 4 bases, leaving 14 bases between the germline ends. This CDR3 spans 15 amino acids. CDR3 region: CSVEGGDSWGNTIYF. The CDR3 nucleotides are TGCAGCGTTGAAGGTGGGGACTCGTGGGGAAACACCATATATTTT.

This clonotype was detected once. The rearrangement joins TRBV11-1 to TRBJ2-3; the D gene is possibly TRBD1 (5 bases). Germline CDR1 and CDR2: SGHAT and FQDESV (reference sequence). V shed 5 bases and J shed 6 bases, with 15 bases lying between them. The CDR3 has 14 residues. The CDR3 bases are TGTGCCAGCAGCGAGAGAAGGGGTTTGGATACGCAGTATTTT. It encodes CASSERRGLDTQYF. Filled out from reference TRBV11-1 and TRBJ2-3, the complete variable domain reads EAEVAQSPRYKITEKSQAVAFWCDPISGHATLYWYRQILGQGPELLVQFQDESVVDDSQLPKDRFSAERLKGVDSTLKIQPAELGDSAMYLCASSERRGLDTQYFGPGTRLTVL.

This clonotype was picked up many times. This rearrangement joins TRBV14 to TRBJ2-3, with 7 nucleotides matching TRBD2. J gave up 0 bases and V 2 bases, and 2 bases lay outside the gene matches. Germline values: CDR1 SGHDN, CDR2 FVKESK. This CDR3 region has 15 residues. The CDR3 DNA reads as TGTGCCAGCAGCCAATCTAGCGGAAGCACAGATACGCAGTATTTT. Its protein is CASSQSSGSTDTQYF.

This clonotype has at least ten counts. The chain recombines TRBV10-3 with TRBJ2-7; D gene uncertain. The CDR3 has 14 residues. The germline V gene encodes CDR1 ENHRY and CDR2 SYGVKD. V lost 0 bases and J lost 0, with 6 bases in between. The CDR3 reads CAISESVSSYEQYF. The CDR3, as DNA: TGTGCCATCAGTGAGTCGGTGAGCTCCTACGAGCAGTACTTC.

This clonotype was counted only a few times. The chain links TRBV28 to TRBJ2-7, with 8 bases that match TRBD1. The CDR3 is 16 residues long. CDR1 MDHEN and CDR2 SYDVKM come from the germline V gene. V lost 5 bases and J lost 0; bases outside the gene matches: 9. In DNA form, the CDR3 reads TGTGCCAGCAGTCCGGGATGGACAGGGCGCTCCTACGAGCAGTACTTC. Translated: CASSPGWTGRSYEQYF.

This clonotype was seen repeatedly, ten times or more. The chain uses TRBV14 and TRBJ2-5; 7 bases map to TRBD1. The V and J ends lost 4 bases and 1 base, in that order; junction bases with no gene match: 3. This CDR3 comprises 14 residues. Germline CDR1 and CDR2: SGHDN and FVKESK. The CDR3 spells CASSPHRGQETQYF. The CDR3 region has the DNA TGTGCCAGCAGCCCTCACAGGGGCCAAGAGACCCAGTACTTC. The variable domain in full, completed from reference TRBV14 and TRBJ2-5, reads EAGVTQFPSHSVIEKGQTVTLRCDPISGHDNLYWYRRVMGKEIKFLLHFVKESKQDESGMPNNRFLAERTGGTYSTLKVQPAELEDSGVYFCASSPHRGQETQYFGPGTRLLVL.

This clonotype showed up many times. The chain employs TRBV6-5 and TRBJ2-2; 8 bases agree with TRBD2. The germline CDR1 and CDR2 sequences are MNHEY and SVGAGI. With V trimmed by 7 bases and J by 4 bases, 8 bases remained unmatched. The CDR3 totals 15 residues. The CDR3, as DNA: TGTGCCAGCACTCGGGGGGGTCCAGGCACCGGGGAGCTGTTTTTT. Its translation: CASTRGGPGTGELFF.